This is a list of T cell receptor beta chains from one sample in a study of blood T cell repertoires in COVID-19. Assay used: immunoSEQ multiplex PCR; TCRdb lists only in-frame clones, some missing. The repertoire has about 80,000 clones, roughly 85% of them found once; the top ten carry under 45%. Sequences were obtained from peripheral blood. These receptors came from a woman aged 70-85 years with acute or convalescent COVID-19. Each CDR3 is given with its conserved first and last residue. Size tells how often a clone was seen (once, few, many) or the class of an expanded clone, and some rows leave it out.

clone_size | j_call | v_call | cdr3_aa
NA | TRBJ1-3 | TRBV7-2 | CASSLVGGAGNTIYF
few | TRBJ2-2 | TRBV5-4 | CASSLAPGIHTGELFF
once | TRBJ2-5 | TRBV5-1 | CASRGQPNFQETQYF
NA | TRBJ2-2 | TRBV19 | CASSIQGATGELFF
once | TRBJ2-6 | TRBV7-3 | CASSSGGSGANVLTF
NA | TRBJ1-2 | TRBV3-1/TRBV3-2 | CASSQGSGRPAGYTF
NA | TRBJ2-2 | TRBV5-6 | CASSSLATGELFF
NA | TRBJ2-2 | TRBV6-5 | CASSRGLAGAGELFF
NA | TRBJ2-7 | TRBV5-5 | CASSVAQGSAYEQYF
few | TRBJ1-1 | TRBV4-1 | CASSQGPGTGGKGNTEAFF
NA | TRBJ2-7 | TRBV10-3 | CAISESPSGSYEQYF
NA | TRBJ2-7 | TRBV29-1 | CSVLGQEGYEQYF
NA | TRBJ2-5 | TRBV7-2 | CASSLGGLGGTETQYF
many | TRBJ2-1 | TRBV11-3 | CASSPSGAEQFF
NA | TRBJ1-2 | TRBV4-2 | CASSQEARGDYGYTF
NA | TRBJ2-7 | TRBV7-8 | CASLTGFIYEQYF
NA | TRBJ1-4 | TRBV4-1 | CASRKQGATNEKLFF
NA | TRBJ2-3 | TRBV29-1 | CSVDLDTTQYF
NA | TRBJ2-2 | TRBV10-2 | CASRGQGMTGELFF
NA | TRBJ2-7 | TRBV27 | CASSESGQALQYF
NA | TRBJ2-7 | TRBV7-2 | CASSPRASSYEQYF
NA | TRBJ2-3 | TRBV2 | CASSADRALDTQYF